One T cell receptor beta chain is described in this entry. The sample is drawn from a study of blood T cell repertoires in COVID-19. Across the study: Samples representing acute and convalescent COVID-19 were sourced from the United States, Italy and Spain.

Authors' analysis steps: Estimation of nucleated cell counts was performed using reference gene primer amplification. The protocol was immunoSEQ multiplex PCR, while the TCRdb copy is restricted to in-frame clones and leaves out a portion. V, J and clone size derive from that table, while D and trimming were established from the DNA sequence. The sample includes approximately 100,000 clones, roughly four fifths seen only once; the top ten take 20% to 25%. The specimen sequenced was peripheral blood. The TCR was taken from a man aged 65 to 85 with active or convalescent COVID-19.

The CDR3 protein is CAWRELQGAQGREAFF. CDR3 sequence (DNA): TGTGCCTGGAGGGAATTACAGGGGGCCCAGGGTCGTGAAGCTTTCTTT. This chain uses TRBV30 with TRBJ1-1, with 9 nucleotides matching TRBD1. CDR3 length: 16 amino acids. The trim removed 3 bases at V and 7 bases at J, leaving 15 bases unmatched. Germline lookup yields CDR1 GTSNPN and CDR2 SVGIG (reference sequence).